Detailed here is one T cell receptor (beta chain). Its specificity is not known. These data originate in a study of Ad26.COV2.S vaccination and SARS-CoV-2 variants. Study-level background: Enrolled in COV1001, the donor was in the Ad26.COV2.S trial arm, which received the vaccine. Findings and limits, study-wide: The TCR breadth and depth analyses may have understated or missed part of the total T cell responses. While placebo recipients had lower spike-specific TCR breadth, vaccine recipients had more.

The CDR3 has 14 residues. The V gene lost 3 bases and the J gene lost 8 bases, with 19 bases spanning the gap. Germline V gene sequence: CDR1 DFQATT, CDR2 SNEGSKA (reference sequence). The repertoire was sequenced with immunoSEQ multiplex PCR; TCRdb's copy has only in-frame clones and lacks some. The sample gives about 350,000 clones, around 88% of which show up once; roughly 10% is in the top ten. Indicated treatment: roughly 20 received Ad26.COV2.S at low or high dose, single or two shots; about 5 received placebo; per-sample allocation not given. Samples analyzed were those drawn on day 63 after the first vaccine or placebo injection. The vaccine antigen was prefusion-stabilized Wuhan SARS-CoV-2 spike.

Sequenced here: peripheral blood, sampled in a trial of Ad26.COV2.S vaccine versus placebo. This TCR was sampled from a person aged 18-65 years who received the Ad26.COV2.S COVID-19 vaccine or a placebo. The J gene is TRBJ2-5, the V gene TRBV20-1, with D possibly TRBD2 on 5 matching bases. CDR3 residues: CSASPTSAAYTQYF. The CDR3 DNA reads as TGCAGTGCTAGTCCGACTTCAGCGGCGTACACCCAGTACTTC.